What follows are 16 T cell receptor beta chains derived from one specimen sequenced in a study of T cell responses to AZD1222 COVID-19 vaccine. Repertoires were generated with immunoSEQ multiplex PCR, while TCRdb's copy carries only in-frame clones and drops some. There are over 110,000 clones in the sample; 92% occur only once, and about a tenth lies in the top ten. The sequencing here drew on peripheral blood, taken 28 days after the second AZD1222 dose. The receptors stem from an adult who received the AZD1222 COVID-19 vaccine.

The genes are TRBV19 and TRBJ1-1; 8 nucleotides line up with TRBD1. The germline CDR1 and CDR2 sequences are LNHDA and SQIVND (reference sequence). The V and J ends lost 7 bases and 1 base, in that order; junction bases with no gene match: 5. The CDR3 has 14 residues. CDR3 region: CASNPGTGNTEAFF. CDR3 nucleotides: TGTGCCAGTAACCCTGGGACAGGGAACACTGAAGCTTTCTTT.

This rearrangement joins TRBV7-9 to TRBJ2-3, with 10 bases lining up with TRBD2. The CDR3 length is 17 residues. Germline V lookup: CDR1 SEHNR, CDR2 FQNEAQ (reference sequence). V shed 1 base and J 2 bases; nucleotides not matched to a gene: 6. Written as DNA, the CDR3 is TGTGCCAGCAGCTTAGTACATCTAGCGGGGGTCACAGATACGCAGTATTTT. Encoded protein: CASSLVHLAGVTDTQYF. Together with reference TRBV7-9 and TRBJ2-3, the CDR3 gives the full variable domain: DTGVSQNPRHKITKRGQNVTFRCDPISEHNRLYWYRQTLGQGPEFLTYFQNEAQLEKSRLLSDRFSAERPKGSFSTLEIQRTEQGDSAMYLCASSLVHLAGVTDTQYFGPGTRLTVL.

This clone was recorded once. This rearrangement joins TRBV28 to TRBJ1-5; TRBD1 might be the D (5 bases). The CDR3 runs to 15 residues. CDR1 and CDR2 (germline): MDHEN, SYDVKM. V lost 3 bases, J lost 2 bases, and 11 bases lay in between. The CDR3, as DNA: TGTGCCAGCAGTTTCGGGGGTCCGGGCAATCAGCCCCAGCATTTT. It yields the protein CASSFGGPGNQPQHF.

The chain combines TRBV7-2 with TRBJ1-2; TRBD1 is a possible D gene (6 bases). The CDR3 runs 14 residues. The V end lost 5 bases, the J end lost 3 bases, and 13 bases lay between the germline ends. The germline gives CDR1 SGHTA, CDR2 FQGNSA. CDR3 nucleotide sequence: TGTGCCAGCAGCCAGGGGAGGGAGGACTATGGCTACACCTTC. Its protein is CASSQGREDYGYTF.

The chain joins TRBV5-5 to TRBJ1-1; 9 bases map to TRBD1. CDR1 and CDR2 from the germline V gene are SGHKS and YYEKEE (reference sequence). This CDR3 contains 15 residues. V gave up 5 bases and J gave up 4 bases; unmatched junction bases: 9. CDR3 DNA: TGTGCCAGCAGTTTTACAGGGGGCGGCGGCACTGAAGCTTTCTTT. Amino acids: CASSFTGGGGTEAFF.

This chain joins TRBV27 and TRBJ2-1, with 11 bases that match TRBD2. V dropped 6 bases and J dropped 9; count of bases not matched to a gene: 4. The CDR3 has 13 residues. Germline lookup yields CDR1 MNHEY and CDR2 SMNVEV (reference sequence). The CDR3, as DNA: TGTGCCAGCAGCTATGGACTAGCGGGTGAGCAGTTCTTC. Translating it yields CASSYGLAGEQFF.

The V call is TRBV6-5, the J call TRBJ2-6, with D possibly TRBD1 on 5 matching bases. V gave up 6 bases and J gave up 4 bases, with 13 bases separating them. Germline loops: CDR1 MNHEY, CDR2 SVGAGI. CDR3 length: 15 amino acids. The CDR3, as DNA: TGTGCCAGCAGATTCCAGGGCACAGGGGCCAACGTCCTGACTTTC. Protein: CASRFQGTGANVLTF.

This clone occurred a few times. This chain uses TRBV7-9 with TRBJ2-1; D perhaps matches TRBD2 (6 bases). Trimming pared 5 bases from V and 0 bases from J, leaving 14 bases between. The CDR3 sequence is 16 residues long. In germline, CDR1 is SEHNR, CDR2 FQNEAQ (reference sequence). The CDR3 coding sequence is TGTGCCAGCAGCAGCCGGGAGACGGTCTCCTACAATGAGCAGTTCTTC. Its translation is CASSSRETVSYNEQFF. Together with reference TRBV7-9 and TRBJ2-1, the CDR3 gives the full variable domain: DTGVSQNPRHKITKRGQNVTFRCDPISEHNRLYWYRQTLGQGPEFLTYFQNEAQLEKSRLLSDRFSAERPKGSFSTLEIQRTEQGDSAMYLCASSSRETVSYNEQFFGPGTRLTVL.

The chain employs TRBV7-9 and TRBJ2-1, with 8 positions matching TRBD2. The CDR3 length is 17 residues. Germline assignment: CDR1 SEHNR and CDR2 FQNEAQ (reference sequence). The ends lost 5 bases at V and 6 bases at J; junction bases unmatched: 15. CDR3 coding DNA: TGTGCCAGCAGCACGGGGGGGCTCGCTCGGCGGGGCAATGAGCAGTTCTTC. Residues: CASSTGGLARRGNEQFF.

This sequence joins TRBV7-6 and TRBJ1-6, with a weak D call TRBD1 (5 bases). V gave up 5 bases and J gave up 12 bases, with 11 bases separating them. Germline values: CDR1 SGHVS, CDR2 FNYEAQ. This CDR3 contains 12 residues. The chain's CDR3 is CASSPEGLPLHF. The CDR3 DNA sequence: TGTGCCAGCAGCCCTGAGGGGCTACCCCTCCACTTT. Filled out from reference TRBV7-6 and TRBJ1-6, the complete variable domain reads GAGVSQSPRYKVTKRGQDVALRCDPISGHVSLYWYRQALGQGPEFLTYFNYEAQQDKSGLPNDRFSAERPEGSISTLTIQRTEQRDSAMYRCASSPEGLPLHFGNGTRLTVT.

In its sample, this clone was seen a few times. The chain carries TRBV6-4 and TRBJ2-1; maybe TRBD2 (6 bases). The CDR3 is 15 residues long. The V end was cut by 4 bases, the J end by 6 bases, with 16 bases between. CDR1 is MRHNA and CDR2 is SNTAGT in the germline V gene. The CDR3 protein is CASSVLGGAGNEQFF. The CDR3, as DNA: TGTGCCAGCAGTGTCCTTGGGGGAGCGGGCAATGAGCAGTTCTTC.

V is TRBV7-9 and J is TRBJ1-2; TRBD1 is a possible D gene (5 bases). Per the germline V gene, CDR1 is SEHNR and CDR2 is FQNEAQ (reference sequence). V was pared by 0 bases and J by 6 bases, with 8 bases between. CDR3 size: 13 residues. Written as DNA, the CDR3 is TGTGCCAGCAGCTTAGCGGGGGAGAATGGCTACACCTTC. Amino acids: CASSLAGENGYTF.

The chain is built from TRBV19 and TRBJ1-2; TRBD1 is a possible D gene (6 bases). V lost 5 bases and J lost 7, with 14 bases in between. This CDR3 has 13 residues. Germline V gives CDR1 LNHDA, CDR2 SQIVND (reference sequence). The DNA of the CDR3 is TGTGCCAGTAGTGTTCAGGGGCACGGTGGCTACACCTTC. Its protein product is CASSVQGHGGYTF.

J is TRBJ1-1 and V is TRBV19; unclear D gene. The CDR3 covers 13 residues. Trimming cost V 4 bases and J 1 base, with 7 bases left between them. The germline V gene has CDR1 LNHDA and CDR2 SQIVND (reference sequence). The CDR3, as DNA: TGTGCCAGTAGTAATACAGAGAACACTGAAGCTTTCTTT. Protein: CASSNTENTEAFF.

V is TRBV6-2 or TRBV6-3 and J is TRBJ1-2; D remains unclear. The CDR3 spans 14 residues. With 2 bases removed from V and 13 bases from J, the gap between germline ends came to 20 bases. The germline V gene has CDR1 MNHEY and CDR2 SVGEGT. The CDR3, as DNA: TGTGCCAGCAGTTACCCCCCCCCGGACCCTGACGGCACCTTC. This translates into CASSYPPPDPDGTF.

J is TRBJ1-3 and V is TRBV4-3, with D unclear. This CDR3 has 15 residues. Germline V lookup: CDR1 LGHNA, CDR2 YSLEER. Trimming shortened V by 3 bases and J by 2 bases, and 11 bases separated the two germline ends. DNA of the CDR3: TGCGCCAGCAGCCAGACGACTGACCCTGGAAACACCATATATTTT. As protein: CASSQTTDPGNTIYF.